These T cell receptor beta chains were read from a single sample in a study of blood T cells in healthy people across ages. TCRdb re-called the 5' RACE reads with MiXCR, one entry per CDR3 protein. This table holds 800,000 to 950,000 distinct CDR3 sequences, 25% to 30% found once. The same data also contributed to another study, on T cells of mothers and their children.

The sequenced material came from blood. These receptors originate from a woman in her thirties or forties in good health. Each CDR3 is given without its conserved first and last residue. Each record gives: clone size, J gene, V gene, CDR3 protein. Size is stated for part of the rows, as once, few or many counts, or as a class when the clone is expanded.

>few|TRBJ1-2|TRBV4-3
ASSQEVPVAGGFYGYT
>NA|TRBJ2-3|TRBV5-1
ASSSLASGGAADTQY
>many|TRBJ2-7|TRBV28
AITRDRTYEQY
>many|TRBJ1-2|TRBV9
ASSPGDGYGYT
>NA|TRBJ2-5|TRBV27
ASSLIPPAGGETQY
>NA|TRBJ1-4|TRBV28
ASSLRGGATNEKLF
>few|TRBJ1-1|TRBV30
AWSVTENTEAF
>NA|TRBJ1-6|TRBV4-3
ASSQGTGTEDSPLH
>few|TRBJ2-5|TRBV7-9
ASSAQTPQETQY
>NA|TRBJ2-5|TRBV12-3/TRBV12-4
ASSQAMGSETQY
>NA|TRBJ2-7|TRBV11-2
ASRGKGTEGYEQY
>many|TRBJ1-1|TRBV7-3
ASSRAPRSDTEAF
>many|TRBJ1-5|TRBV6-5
ASSSTGTGNQPQH
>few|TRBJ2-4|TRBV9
ASSVAGGNEQY
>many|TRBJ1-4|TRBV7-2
ASSRGGLDGEKLF
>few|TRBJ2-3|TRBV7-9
ASSSQVRTDTQY
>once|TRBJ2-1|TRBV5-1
AGSLIRGNNNEQF
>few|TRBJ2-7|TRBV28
ASSLAGGFEQY
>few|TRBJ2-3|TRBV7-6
ASSLRESTDTQY
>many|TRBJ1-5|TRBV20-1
SARDLRGDNQPQH
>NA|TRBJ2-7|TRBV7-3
ASSLSRLRDEQY
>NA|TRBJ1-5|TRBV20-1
SAIRSGNSNQPQH
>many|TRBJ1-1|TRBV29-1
SALDPRRGNTEAF
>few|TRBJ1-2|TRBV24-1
ATSDLLHGYT
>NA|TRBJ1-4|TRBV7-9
ANSTDRDEGEKLF
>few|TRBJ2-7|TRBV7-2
ASSRGRTTYEQY
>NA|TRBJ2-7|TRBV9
ASSVGGTVSYNEQY
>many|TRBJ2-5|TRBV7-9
ASSLSPDRIQETQY
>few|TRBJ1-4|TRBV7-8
ASSSLQGAWSEKLF
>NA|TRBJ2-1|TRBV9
ASSVATFGGDEQF
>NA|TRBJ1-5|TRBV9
ASSVDGARQPQH
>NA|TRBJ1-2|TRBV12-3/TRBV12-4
ASSLDRVNGYT
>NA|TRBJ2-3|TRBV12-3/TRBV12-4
ASTPAGVFTDAQY
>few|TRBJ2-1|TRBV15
ATSRVDNEQF
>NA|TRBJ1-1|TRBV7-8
ASSLVQAAEAF
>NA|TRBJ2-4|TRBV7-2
ASSFRLGDNEQY
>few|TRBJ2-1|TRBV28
ASSFPPSGEQF
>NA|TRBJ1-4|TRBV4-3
ASSQETGGSEKLF
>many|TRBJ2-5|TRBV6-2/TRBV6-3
ASSYPPPRDQETQY
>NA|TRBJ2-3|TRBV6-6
ASKGPSTDTQY
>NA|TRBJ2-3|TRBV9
ASSGDTGSTDTQY